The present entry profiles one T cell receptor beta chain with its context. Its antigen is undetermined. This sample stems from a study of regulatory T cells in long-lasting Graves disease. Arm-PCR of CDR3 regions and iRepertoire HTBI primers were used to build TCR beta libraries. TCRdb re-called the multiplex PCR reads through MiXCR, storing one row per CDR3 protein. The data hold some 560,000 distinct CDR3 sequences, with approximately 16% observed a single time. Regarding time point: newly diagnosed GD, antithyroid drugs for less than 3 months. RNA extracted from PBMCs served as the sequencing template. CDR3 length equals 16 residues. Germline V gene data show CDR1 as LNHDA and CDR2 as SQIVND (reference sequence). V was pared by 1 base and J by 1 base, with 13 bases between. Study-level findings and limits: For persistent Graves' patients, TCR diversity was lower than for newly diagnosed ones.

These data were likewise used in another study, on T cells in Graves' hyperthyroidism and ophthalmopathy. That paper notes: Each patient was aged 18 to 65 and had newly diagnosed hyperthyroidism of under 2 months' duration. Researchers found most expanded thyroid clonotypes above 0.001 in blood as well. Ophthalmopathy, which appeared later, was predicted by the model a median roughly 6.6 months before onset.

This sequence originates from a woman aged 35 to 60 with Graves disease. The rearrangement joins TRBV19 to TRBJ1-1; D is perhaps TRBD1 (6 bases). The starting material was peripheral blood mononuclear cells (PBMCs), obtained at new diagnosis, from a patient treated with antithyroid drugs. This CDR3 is CASSIVRGAANTEAFF. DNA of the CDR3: TGTGCCAGTAGTATAGTACGGGGGGCGGCGAACACTGAAGCTTTCTTT.